The 15 T cell receptor beta chains reported below all come from one sample, sequenced in a study of T cells in Graves' hyperthyroidism and ophthalmopathy. The source material, RNA transcripts, was used to amplify TCR beta CDR3 regions. First-round RT-PCR with HTBI primers amplified the TCR CDR3 region. TCRdb fed the multiplex PCR reads into MiXCR, producing one record per CDR3 protein. The sample has hundreds of thousands of distinct CDR3 sequences, 12% to 15% seen once. The sample was blood. The receptors derive from a woman in her late teens or twenties with Graves' hyperthyroidism.

This clonotype turned up a few times. The rearrangement links TRBV12-3 or TRBV12-4 to TRBJ2-1; D gene unclear. V dropped 4 bases and J dropped 9 bases, with 10 bases sitting between them. The CDR3 sequence is 12 residues long. The CDR3 protein is CASSSTRTEQFF. Here the CDR3 DNA reads TGTGCCAGCAGTTCCACCAGGACTGAGCAGTTCTTC.

The rearrangement uses TRBV4-1 and TRBJ2-1; 7 bases agree with TRBD2. The CDR3 runs 15 residues. CDR1 and CDR2 from the germline V gene are MGHRA and YSYEKL. J gave up 4 bases and V 2 bases, and 5 bases lay outside the gene matches. The CDR3 protein is CASSQNERGYNEQFF. The CDR3 bases are TGCGCCAGCAGCCAAAACGAGCGGGGTTACAATGAGCAGTTCTTC.

As to this clonotype: A much larger clone differs by one base, so this may be a read error. This sequence joins TRBV10-2 and TRBJ2-7, with 8 bases identical to TRBD1. Germline trimming cut 8 bases from V and 2 bases from J; bases unmatched to any gene: 8. The CDR3 runs to 14 residues. CDR1 and CDR2 from the germline V gene are WSHSY and SAAADI. The CDR3 nucleotides read TGCGCCAGCGGGGCACCGGGACAGGCCTACGAGCAGTACTTC. Amino acids: CASGAPGQAYEQYF.

The sample holds many counts of this clonotype. The chain joins TRBV11-2 to TRBJ2-5; D is uncertain. This CDR3 is 15 amino acids long. Between the trimmed V and J ends, which lost 5 bases and 3 bases, there was a span of 16 bases. Germline-derived CDR1 and CDR2 are SGHAT and FQNNGV. DNA of the CDR3: TGTGCCAGCAGCCCACGTTCGCCCATAGAAGAGACCCAGTACTTC. Translated, it gives CASSPRSPIEETQYF.

V usage is TRBV15 and J usage is TRBJ1-2; D unresolved. Germline values: CDR1 LNHNV, CDR2 YYDKDF (reference sequence). The germline V and J ends were trimmed by 6 bases and 8 bases, with 13 bases remaining between them. This CDR3 comprises 12 residues. The CDR3 DNA follows: TGTGCCACCAGAGGGCCGCACCGAGGCTACACCTTC. Translation: CATRGPHRGYTF.

J is TRBJ1-2 and V is TRBV6-1; D unresolved. V lost 7 bases and J 8 bases, leaving 14 bases between the germline ends. CDR3 size: 12 residues. CDR1 and CDR2 from the germline V gene are MNHNS and SASEGT. The CDR3 spells CASTSPTGGYTF. The CDR3 bases are TGTGCCAGCACCTCCCCTACGGGGGGCTACACCTTC.

The sample holds a few counts of this clonotype. This chain's CDR3 is CASSTYRGGTEAFF. The CDR3 coding sequence is TGTGCCAGCAGTACCTACAGGGGAGGAACTGAAGCTTTCTTT. The chain employs TRBV11-1 and TRBJ1-1; TRBD1 agrees at 7 bases. Trimming removed 6 bases from V and 5 bases from J; junction bases left unmatched: 9. Germline V gene sequence: CDR1 SGHAT, CDR2 FQDESV (reference sequence). This CDR3 contains 14 residues.

This clonotype showed up many times. The chain has TRBV2 and TRBJ2-5; possibly TRBD1 for D (5 bases). Germline V gives CDR1 SNHLY, CDR2 FYNNEI. The V and J ends lost 2 bases and 5 bases respectively, with 6 bases between them. The CDR3 length is 12 residues. The CDR3 loop reads CASSERGETQYF. In DNA form, the CDR3 reads TGTGCCAGCAGTGAAAGGGGTGAGACCCAGTACTTC. The complete variable domain, with remaining parts taken from reference TRBV2 and TRBJ2-5, reads EPEVTQTPSHQVTQMGQEVILRCVPISNHLYFYWYRQILGQKVEFLVSFYNNEISEKSEIFDDQFSVERPDGSNFTLKIRSTKLEDSAMYFCASSERGETQYFGPGTRLLVL.

This clonotype came up a few times. The genes are TRBV12-3 or TRBV12-4 and TRBJ2-1, with 9 bases lining up with TRBD2. This CDR3 spans 17 amino acids. Unmatched junction bases numbered 24, after V lost 7 bases and J lost 14 bases. In nucleotides, the CDR3 is TGTGCCAGCATCAGAACGTCGCGGGAGGGGACTAGCCTAAGAAAGTTCTTC. Translating gives CASIRTSREGTSLRKFF.

This clonotype was counted ten times or more. The chain is built from TRBV2 and TRBJ2-1; TRBD1 agrees at 7 bases. The CDR3 is made up of 14 amino acids. CDR1 SNHLY and CDR2 FYNNEI come from the germline V gene. With 7 bases clipped from V and 2 bases from J, the junction kept 5 bases outside the gene matches. The CDR3 sequence is CASMTTGAYNEQFF. In nucleotides, the CDR3 is TGTGCCAGCATGACTACAGGGGCCTACAATGAGCAGTTCTTC.

This clonotype has a count of ten or more. The chain uses TRBV7-2 and TRBJ1-5; D not certain. There are 14 residues in the CDR3. Germline-derived CDR1 and CDR2 are SGHTA and FQGNSA. V was pared by 1 base and J by 0 bases, with 4 bases between. CDR3 nucleotides: TGTGCCAGCAGCTTAGGGGCTAGCAATCAGCCCCAGCATTTT. It encodes CASSLGASNQPQHF.

The chain couples TRBV29-1 to TRBJ2-1; D tentatively fits TRBD1 or TRBD2 (5 bases each). With 5 bases removed from V and 9 bases from J, the gap between germline ends came to 8 bases. Germline V CDR1 and CDR2: SQVTM, ANQGSEA. This CDR3 contains 10 residues. In DNA form, the CDR3 reads TGCAGCGTTAGTGGGGGTGAGCAGTTCTTC. Protein sequence: CSVSGGEQFF.

The table lists this clonotype with a few counts. This chain joins TRBV6-2 or TRBV6-3 and TRBJ1-3, with TRBD1 as a possible D gene (5 bases). This CDR3 region has 15 residues. Trimming removed 2 bases from V and 1 base from J, with 9 bases in between. The V gene's germline CDR1 is MNHEY and CDR2 SVGEGT. The CDR3 coding sequence is TGTGCCAGCAGTTACGATGGGGCATCTGGAAACACCATATATTTT. This gives the protein CASSYDGASGNTIYF.

This clonotype was detected ten times or more. The V and J genes are TRBV30 and TRBJ1-1; D is uncertain. Germline-derived CDR1 and CDR2 are GTSNPN and SVGIG (reference sequence). Trimming shortened V by 4 bases and J by 3 bases, and 6 bases separated the two germline ends. This CDR3 is built from 11 residues. CDR3 in DNA: TGTGCCTGGATGCGTGACACTGAAGCTTTCTTT. Translated, it gives CAWMRDTEAFF.

The J gene is TRBJ2-7, the V gene TRBV5-4; D gene unclear. Per germline, CDR1 SGHNT and CDR2 YYREEE (reference sequence). The CDR3 covers 13 residues. V lost 6 bases and J lost 4, with 14 bases in between. The CDR3 region is CASTTDVGYEQYF. The DNA of the CDR3 is TGTGCCAGCACCACGGACGTAGGGTACGAGCAGTACTTC.